This TCR beta chain was captured in a study of blood T cell repertoires in COVID-19. Whole-study context: Donors in the United States, Italy and Spain gave samples during acute or convalescent COVID-19. From T cells, B-cell-depleted T cells, or PBMCs came the material, which was cDNA or gDNA.

Authors' methods: By means of reference gene primer amplification, nucleated cell counts were estimated. TCRdb's copy holds only in-frame clones and misses some; the assay was immunoSEQ multiplex PCR. D and trimming come from the DNA, and the V and J calls and clone size come from that table. The sample shows roughly 180,000 clones, 70% to 90% of them seen only once. The CDR3 consists of 13 residues. The gene calls are TRBV21-1 and TRBJ2-7; TRBD1 was called by the table and not checked on the DNA. TRBV21-1 is a listed pseudogene. This sequence originates from a man in his 60s with acute or convalescent COVID-19. Material for sequencing was peripheral blood. Here the CDR3 reads CASSKVGNHEQYF. The CDR3 DNA reads TGTGCCAGCAGCAAAGTTGGCAATCACGAGCAGTACTTC.